This T cell receptor (beta chain) was sequenced in a study of OX40 agonist ivuxolimab in advanced cancers. General observations from the study: Certain nonresponders likewise exhibited a low normalized T-cell clonal expansion. Clonal expansion from baseline to week 6 occurred in both CD4+ and CD8+ T cells.

With respect to this clone: The antigen is not known.

CDR3 length: 16 amino acids. Germline V CDR1 and CDR2: MNHEY, SVGAGI. V lost 4 bases and J 0 bases, leaving 13 bases between the germline ends. Peripheral blood came from all dose cohorts at three timepoints. Using immunoSEQ multiplex PCR, the repertoire was profiled, and TCRdb retains in-frame clones only, with some absent. Here the sample spans 90,000 or so clones, roughly nine tenths being singletons. This TCR was sampled from an adult with an advanced solid tumor such as melanoma, head and neck, liver or kidney cancer. The sequences come from CD4+ or CD8+ T cells sorted from blood, collected in a trial of the OX40 agonist ivuxolimab. The chain carries TRBV6-5 and TRBJ2-1; no firm D call. DNA of the CDR3: TGTGCCAGCAGTTCCGGCTACCTTAGCTCCTACAATGAGCAGTTCTTC. It translates to CASSSGYLSSYNEQFF.